A selection of T cell receptor beta chains follows, all from one sample in a study of blood T cell repertoires in COVID-19. Repertoires were generated with immunoSEQ multiplex PCR, while TCRdb's copy carries only in-frame clones and drops some. The table shows about 160,000 clones, with roughly 84% occurring only once. Sequencing was performed on PBMCs or T cells enriched from blood (not recorded which). Source of these receptors: a man aged 55 to 69 who had recovered from COVID-19. Both conserved end residues are part of each CDR3. D genes are given only for firm matches. Size tells how often a clone was seen (once, few, many) or the class of an expanded clone, and some rows leave it out.

D: -
J: TRBJ2-7
V: TRBV9
size: -
CDR3: CASSVGGSYEQYF
DNA: TGTGCCAGCAGCGTAGGCGGGTCCTACGAGCAGTACTTC

D: TRBD1
J: TRBJ1-2
V: TRBV11-1
size: -
CDR3: CASSTQGIYGYTF
DNA: TGTGCCAGCAGCACACAGGGGATCTATGGCTACACCTTC

D: TRBD1
J: TRBJ1-5
V: TRBV18
size: -
CDR3: CASSPRQGSGQPQHF
DNA: TGTGCCAGCTCACCGCGACAGGGGTCGGGGCAGCCCCAGCATTTT

D: TRBD2
J: TRBJ2-1
V: TRBV7-9
size: -
CDR3: CASSLAGLAGRNEQFF
DNA: TGTGCCAGCAGCTTAGCGGGTCTAGCGGGGAGGAATGAGCAGTTCTTC

D: TRBD1
J: TRBJ2-2
V: TRBV11-3
size: -
CDR3: CASSFSQGATGELFF
DNA: TGTGCCAGCAGCTTTTCCCAGGGGGCCACCGGGGAGCTGTTTTTT

D: -
J: TRBJ2-5
V: TRBV3-1/TRBV3-2
size: -
CDR3: CASSSDMQETQYF
DNA: TGTGCCAGCAGCTCCGACATGCAAGAGACCCAGTACTTC

D: -
J: TRBJ2-1
V: TRBV2
size: -
CDR3: CASSGKLAADWYDNEQFF
DNA: TGTGCCAGCAGTGGTAAACTAGCTGCTGACTGGTACGACAATGAGCAGTTCTTC

D: -
J: TRBJ1-2
V: TRBV5-1
size: -
CDR3: CASSLGSGVLQGYGYTF
DNA: TGCGCCAGCAGCTTGGGTTCTGGGGTTCTACAGGGCTATGGCTACACCTTC

D: TRBD2
J: TRBJ2-7
V: TRBV5-1
size: once
CDR3: CASSSGLAEYEQYF
DNA: TGCGCCAGCAGCTCCGGACTAGCGGAGTACGAGCAGTACTTC

D: -
J: TRBJ1-1
V: TRBV6-5
size: -
CDR3: CASRDLGQNTEAFF
DNA: TGTGCCAGCAGGGACCTTGGACAAAACACTGAAGCTTTCTTT

D: TRBD1
J: TRBJ1-1
V: TRBV7-2
size: -
CDR3: CASSSGQGYTEAFF
DNA: TGTGCCAGCAGCTCCGGACAGGGCTACACTGAAGCTTTCTTT

D: -
J: TRBJ2-1
V: TRBV19
size: -
CDR3: CASMKGPGYNEQFF
DNA: TGTGCCAGTATGAAGGGGCCGGGCTACAATGAGCAGTTCTTC

D: -
J: TRBJ1-6
V: TRBV10-2
size: -
CDR3: CASSVQRSSSYNSPLHF
DNA: TGCGCCAGCAGTGTCCAACGAAGTAGCTCCTATAATTCACCCCTCCACTTT

D: TRBD2
J: TRBJ2-3
V: TRBV4-1
size: -
CDR3: CASSQGTSSTDTQYF
DNA: TGCGCCAGCAGTCAGGGGACTAGCTCAACAGATACGCAGTATTTT

D: TRBD1
J: TRBJ2-7
V: TRBV29-1
size: -
CDR3: CSATRRQGSYEQYF
DNA: TGCAGCGCGACACGACGACAGGGGTCCTACGAGCAGTACTTC

D: -
J: TRBJ2-7
V: TRBV6-5
size: -
CDR3: CASSYGGLGSYEQYF
DNA: TGTGCCAGCAGTTACGGCGGTTTAGGCTCCTACGAGCAGTACTTC

D: -
J: TRBJ2-7
V: TRBV12-3/TRBV12-4
size: once
CDR3: CASRRAYEQYF
DNA: TGTGCCAGCAGGCGGGCTTACGAGCAGTACTTC

D: TRBD1
J: TRBJ1-5
V: TRBV7-3
size: many
CDR3: CASSPTGEGNQPQHF
DNA: TGTGCCAGCAGTCCAACAGGGGAGGGCAATCAGCCCCAGCATTTT

D: TRBD1
J: TRBJ1-4
V: TRBV6-1
size: -
CDR3: CASSESRTGQKLFF
DNA: TGTGCCAGCAGTGAAAGTCGGACAGGGCAGAAACTGTTTTTT

D: TRBD1
J: TRBJ2-5
V: TRBV7-7
size: -
CDR3: CASSSVATGTETQYF
DNA: TGTGCTAGCAGCTCTGTCGCGACAGGGACAGAGACCCAGTACTTC

D: TRBD1
J: TRBJ2-7
V: TRBV25-1
size: -
CDR3: CASSSSGTGDYEQYF
DNA: TGTGCCAGCAGCTCATCCGGGACAGGGGACTACGAGCAGTACTTC

D: -
J: TRBJ1-1
V: TRBV29-1
size: once
CDR3: CSVDSREGTEAFF
DNA: TGCAGCGTTGATTCCAGGGAGGGCACTGAAGCTTTCTTT

D: -
J: TRBJ2-2
V: TRBV5-5
size: -
CDR3: CASSGTRDTNTGELFF
DNA: TGTGCCAGCAGCGGGACCCGGGACACTAACACCGGGGAGCTGTTTTTT

D: -
J: TRBJ2-7
V: TRBV7-9
size: -
CDR3: CASSLIDPRGRYEQYF
DNA: TGTGCCAGCAGCTTAATCGACCCGCGGGGGCGCTACGAGCAGTACTTC

D: TRBD2
J: TRBJ2-2
V: TRBV7-2
size: -
CDR3: CASTPIRLAAGGELFF
DNA: TGTGCCAGCACCCCCATCCGGCTAGCGGCCGGCGGGGAGCTGTTTTTT

D: -
J: TRBJ1-3
V: TRBV6-5
size: -
CDR3: CASKERGNTIYF
DNA: TGTGCCAGCAAGGAGAGGGGAAACACCATATATTTT

D: -
J: TRBJ1-6
V: TRBV30
size: -
CDR3: CAWSGGQGSYNSPLHF
DNA: TGTGCCTGGAGTGGGGGGCAGGGCTCCTATAATTCACCCCTCCACTTT

D: TRBD1
J: TRBJ1-2
V: TRBV28
size: -
CDR3: CASTWDRGNNYGYTF
DNA: TGTGCCAGCACCTGGGACAGAGGGAATAACTATGGCTACACCTTC

D: -
J: TRBJ1-2
V: TRBV13
size: -
CDR3: CASSLGSAEWYGYTF
DNA: TGTGCCAGCAGCCTGGGGAGCGCGGAGTGGTATGGCTACACCTTC